Presented here are 30 T cell receptor beta chains from one specimen sequenced in a study of technical replicates of blood from a few donors. Sequenced by immunoSEQ multiplex PCR; TCRdb stores in-frame clones only, minus some. Among about 14,000 clones, about 85% were seen once, and the ten largest hold approximately 10%. Sample: PBMCs. All receptors come from a human donor in good health.

V and J are TRBV28 and TRBJ1-4; D is possibly TRBD1 (5 bases). V lost 5 bases, J lost 9 bases, and 16 bases lay in between. Germline CDR1 is MDHEN and CDR2 is SYDVKM. CDR3 length equals 14 residues. CDR3 nucleotide sequence: TGTGCCAGCAGTCCCCAGGGTGTACGGAAAAAACTGTTTTTT. Translating it yields CASSPQGVRKKLFF.

The gene calls are TRBV18 and TRBJ1-4; D may be TRBD1 (5 bases). V was clipped by 1 base and J by 4 bases, with 16 bases between them. The CDR3 runs 17 residues. The germline V gene has CDR1 KGHSH and CDR2 LQKENI. The CDR3 here is CASSPLIAQGFNEKLFF. The CDR3 DNA reads as TGTGCCAGCTCACCACTTATCGCGCAGGGCTTTAATGAAAAACTGTTTTTT.

The chain carries TRBV28 and TRBJ2-3; TRBD2 matches at 7 bases. J lost 3 bases, V lost 7 bases, and 10 bases had no gene match. This CDR3 is built from 15 residues. The V gene's germline CDR1 is MDHEN and CDR2 SYDVKM. CDR3 sequence (DNA): TGTGCCAGCAACCTCCGGGACTACCAAACAGATACGCAGTATTTT. Its protein product is CASNLRDYQTDTQYF.

V gene TRBV6-5 combines with J gene TRBJ1-2; D gene ambiguous. CDR1 and CDR2 from the germline V gene are MNHEY and SVGAGI. The V end lost 6 bases, the J end lost 5 bases, and 16 bases lay between the germline ends. This CDR3 region has 14 residues. The DNA of the CDR3 is TGTGCCAGCAGCCCCAGGTGGGGAGAGTATGGCTACACCTTC. It encodes CASSPRWGEYGYTF.

The CDR3 protein is CASTGTGSYEQYF. In nucleotides, the CDR3 is TGTGCCAGCACCGGGACTGGGTCCTACGAGCAGTACTTC. J is TRBJ2-7 and V is TRBV28, with TRBD2 as a possible D gene (6 bases). Trimming removed 7 bases from V and 1 base from J, with 11 bases in between. The germline gives CDR1 MDHEN, CDR2 SYDVKM. CDR3 length: 13 residues.

For the CDR3, the DNA is TGTGCCAGCAGCCCCGGGACTGATGGCTACACCTTC. This translates into CASSPGTDGYTF. J is TRBJ1-2 and V is TRBV27, with a possible D match to TRBD1 (5 bases). Deletions cut 6 bases from V and 6 bases from J, with 11 bases between. The CDR3 is 12 residues long. Germline V gene lookup returns CDR1 MNHEY and CDR2 SMNVEV (reference sequence).

The rearrangement uses TRBV7-2 and TRBJ2-7; TRBD2 aligns across 11 bases. Per the germline V gene, CDR1 is SGHTA and CDR2 is FQGNSA. J was trimmed by 3 bases and V by 5 bases; bases with no gene match: 9. The CDR3 has 16 amino acids. This CDR3 is CASSPRQTSGIYEQYF. The CDR3 DNA reads as TGTGCCAGCAGCCCACGGCAGACTAGCGGGATCTACGAGCAGTACTTC.

V is TRBV11-3 and J is TRBJ1-1; TRBD1 might be the D (5 bases). Germline lookup yields CDR1 SGHNT and CDR2 YENEEA. V was trimmed by 5 bases and J by 4 bases, leaving 11 bases between them. CDR3 length: 13 amino acids. This chain's CDR3 is CASSRFQGTEAFF. The CDR3 DNA reads TGTGCCAGCAGCCGATTCCAGGGCACTGAAGCTTTCTTT.

The chain uses TRBV19 and TRBJ2-7; 14 nucleotides align to TRBD2. V shed 4 bases and J 6 bases; nucleotides not matched to a gene: 8. Germline values: CDR1 LNHDA, CDR2 SQIVND (reference sequence). This CDR3 has 16 residues. The CDR3 sequence: CASSKAGTSGSIEQYF. The CDR3 region has the DNA TGTGCCAGTAGTAAAGCCGGGACTAGCGGGAGTATCGAGCAGTACTTC.

The CDR3 DNA is TGTGCCAGCAGCCCGGGACAGGGAGACCAGCCCCAGCATTTT. Its protein product is CASSPGQGDQPQHF. V and J are TRBV9 and TRBJ1-5; 9 bases agree with TRBD1. CDR3 length equals 14 residues. In germline, CDR1 is SGDLS, CDR2 YYNGEE. V lost 4 bases to trimming and J lost 7 bases; unmatched junction nucleotides: 6.

V and J are TRBV9 and TRBJ1-5, with D possibly being TRBD1 (5 bases). Per the germline V gene, CDR1 is SGDLS and CDR2 is YYNGEE. The CDR3 has 15 residues. The V gene lost 6 bases and the J gene lost 1 base, with 14 bases spanning the gap. CDR3 residues: CASNGGDGSNQPQHF. The CDR3 region has the DNA TGTGCCAGCAACGGAGGGGATGGAAGCAATCAGCCCCAGCATTTT.

The chain links TRBV7-8 to TRBJ2-1, with D unresolved. Germline V gene sequence: CDR1 SGHVS, CDR2 FQNEAQ. The CDR3 is 14 amino acids. V was cut by 5 bases and J by 4 bases, with 12 bases left in between. CDR3 in amino acids: CASSQWSVYNEQFF. CDR3 DNA sequence: TGTGCCAGCAGCCAATGGTCGGTATACAATGAGCAGTTCTTC.

The gene calls are TRBV19 and TRBJ2-6; TRBD2 might be the D (5 bases). V shed 5 bases and J shed 1 base, with 15 bases lying between them. Germline V gives CDR1 LNHDA, CDR2 SQIVND (reference sequence). This CDR3 is 17 amino acids long. The CDR3 sequence: CASSLSGARSGANVLTF. For the CDR3, the DNA is TGTGCCAGTAGTCTCAGCGGTGCCCGATCTGGGGCCAACGTCCTGACTTTC.

The rearrangement joins TRBV11-2 to TRBJ2-3; weak D call: TRBD2 (6 bases). V was clipped by 3 bases and J by 2 bases, with 12 bases between them. The germline V gene has CDR1 SGHAT and CDR2 FQNNGV. This CDR3 region has 15 residues. This CDR3 reads CASSFLAGLTDTQYF. DNA of the CDR3: TGTGCCAGCAGCTTTCTGGCGGGGCTCACAGATACGCAGTATTTT.

The J gene is TRBJ1-2, the V gene TRBV6-1; D is unresolved. V lost 3 bases to trimming and J lost 3 bases, with 5 bases between them. The CDR3 spans 12 residues. Germline V gene sequence: CDR1 MNHNS, CDR2 SASEGT. The CDR3 loop reads CASSEQDYGYTF. In nucleotides, the CDR3 is TGTGCCAGCAGTGAGCAGGACTATGGCTACACCTTC.

V usage is TRBV5-1 and J usage is TRBJ2-5, with D tentatively TRBD1 (5 bases). V lost 0 bases to trimming and J lost 3 bases, with 9 bases between them. Germline CDR1 is SGHRS and CDR2 is YFSETQ. The CDR3 contains 14 residues. As DNA, the CDR3 is TGCGCCAGCAGCTTGGCCAGGGAAAAAGAGACCCAGTACTTC. This sequence encodes CASSLAREKETQYF.

The genes are TRBV6-1 and TRBJ2-3; D remains ambiguous. From germline, CDR1 is MNHNS and CDR2 SASEGT. V dropped 4 bases and J dropped 0 bases, with 5 bases sitting between them. The length of the CDR3 is 13 residues. In DNA, the CDR3 is TGTGCCAGCAGTGTTCTCAGCACAGATACGCAGTATTTT. It yields the protein CASSVLSTDTQYF.

The gene calls are TRBV5-1 and TRBJ2-2, with 10 bases aligning to TRBD2. The junction had 16 bases not matched to a gene; V was cut back by 4 bases and J by 4 bases. The germline V gene has CDR1 SGHRS and CDR2 YFSETQ. There are 19 residues in the CDR3. The CDR3 spells CASSALTTSSGRGTGELFF. As DNA, the CDR3 is TGCGCCAGCAGCGCTCTAACCACCTCTAGCGGGAGAGGCACCGGGGAGCTGTTTTTT.

The chain uses TRBV7-9 and TRBJ2-3, with TRBD2 identical over 10 bases. The ends lost 3 bases at V and 1 base at J; junction bases unmatched: 4. Germline V gives CDR1 SEHNR, CDR2 FQNEAQ (reference sequence). The CDR3 sequence is 16 residues long. The CDR3 sequence: CASSLTGTSGTDTQYF. In DNA form, the CDR3 reads TGTGCCAGCAGCTTGACCGGGACTAGCGGCACAGATACGCAGTATTTT. The full variable domain, its missing parts supplied by reference TRBV7-9 and TRBJ2-3, is DTGVSQNPRHKITKRGQNVTFRCDPISEHNRLYWYRQTLGQGPEFLTYFQNEAQLEKSRLLSDRFSAERPKGSFSTLEIQRTEQGDSAMYLCASSLTGTSGTDTQYFGPGTRLTVL.

V usage is TRBV14 and J usage is TRBJ2-5, with 9 bases fitting TRBD1. Germline trimming cut 0 bases from V and 4 bases from J; bases unmatched to any gene: 9. Looked up from germline, CDR1 is SGHDN and CDR2 is FVKESK. The CDR3 contains 17 residues. The CDR3, as DNA: TGTGCCAGCAGCCAAGATCTATGGGGGACAGGGCCAGAGACCCAGTACTTC. It specifies CASSQDLWGTGPETQYF. The variable domain in full, with the rest retrieved from reference TRBV14 and TRBJ2-5, is EAGVTQFPSHSVIEKGQTVTLRCDPISGHDNLYWYRRVMGKEIKFLLHFVKESKQDESGMPNNRFLAERTGGTYSTLKVQPAELEDSGVYFCASSQDLWGTGPETQYFGPGTRLLVL.

V gene TRBV6-6 combines with J gene TRBJ2-5; 9 positions agree with TRBD1. The germline gives CDR1 MNHNY, CDR2 SVGAGI (reference sequence). With V trimmed by 7 bases and J by 1 base, 10 bases remained unmatched. The CDR3 loop spans 16 amino acids. The DNA for the CDR3 is TGTGCCAGCACCCAAGCCCGGGACAGGGTCCAAGAGACCCAGTACTTC. This codes for CASTQARDRVQETQYF.

The chain carries TRBV5-1 and TRBJ2-3, with D unresolved. The CDR3 runs to 16 residues. Germline V gene lookup returns CDR1 SGHRS and CDR2 YFSETQ. With 1 base removed from V and 0 bases from J, the gap between germline ends came to 12 bases. The CDR3 region has the DNA TGCGCCAGCAGCTTGCCCCAGTATTCTAGCACAGATACGCAGTATTTT. The encoded protein is CASSLPQYSSTDTQYF. Based on the CDR3 plus reference TRBV5-1 and TRBJ2-3, the full variable domain is KAGVTQTPRYLIKTRGQQVTLSCSPISGHRSVSWYQQTPGQGLQFLFEYFSETQRNKGNFPGRFSGRQFSNSRSEMNVSTLELGDSALYLCASSLPQYSSTDTQYFGPGTRLTVL.

The chain has TRBV27 and TRBJ2-7; tentatively, D is TRBD2 (5 bases). CDR3 length: 15 residues. The germline gives CDR1 MNHEY, CDR2 SMNVEV (reference sequence). The V end was cut by 5 bases, the J end by 0 bases, with 14 bases between. The CDR3 protein is CASSPPEAGSYEQYF. Written as DNA, the CDR3 is TGTGCCAGCAGTCCCCCCGAGGCGGGCTCCTACGAGCAGTACTTC.

Only a few counts were recorded for this clone. The J gene is TRBJ1-1, the V gene TRBV18; no clear D. Germline lookup yields CDR1 KGHSH and CDR2 LQKENI. Trimming cost V 3 bases and J 4 bases, with 9 bases left between them. CDR3 length equals 13 residues. The CDR3 nucleotides read TGTGCCAGCTCACCCCGGTCGGGCACTGAAGCTTTCTTT. Encoded protein: CASSPRSGTEAFF.

The chain's CDR3 is CASSSTSGRENEQFF. CDR3 coding DNA: TGTGCCAGCTCGTCGACTAGCGGGAGAGAGAATGAGCAGTTCTTC. The J gene is TRBJ2-1, the V gene TRBV18, with 12 bases identical to TRBD2. The CDR3 is 15 residues long. J was trimmed by 7 bases and V by 6 bases; bases with no gene match: 7. Germline CDR1 is KGHSH and CDR2 is LQKENI.

J is TRBJ1-5 and V is TRBV27; D is possibly TRBD1 (5 bases). Trimming removed 2 bases at V and 6 bases at J, with 14 bases between. The CDR3 is 15 residues long. The germline gives CDR1 MNHEY, CDR2 SMNVEV (reference sequence). Written as DNA, the CDR3 is TGTGCCAGCAGTTTAAACCCAGGGTGGGGTCAGCCCCAGCATTTT. The encoded protein is CASSLNPGWGQPQHF.

The V and J genes are TRBV30 and TRBJ2-5, with TRBD2 matching 7 bases. The J segment lost 6 bases and the V segment lost 8 bases, leaving 12 bases of the junction unmatched. The CDR3 consists of 13 residues. Germline V CDR1 and CDR2: GTSNPN, SVGIG (reference sequence). The CDR3, as DNA: TGTGCCCTCTCGGGGAGCGGGAAAAAGACCCAGTACTTC. This gives the protein CALSGSGKKTQYF.

This clone was seen once. V and J are TRBV10-1 and TRBJ2-1, with TRBD2 matching over 8 bases. Trimming removed 6 bases from V and 8 bases from J; junction bases left unmatched: 6. From germline, CDR1 is WNHNN and CDR2 SYGVQD (reference sequence). The CDR3 sequence is 13 residues long. DNA for the CDR3: TGCGCCAGCAGCGGGAGGGCCCTGGATGAGCAGTTCTTC. Amino acids: CASSGRALDEQFF.

CDR3 amino acids: CAWSVPIGGNQPQHF. DNA for the CDR3: TGTGCCTGGAGTGTACCGATTGGAGGCAATCAGCCCCAGCATTTT. This chain links TRBV30 with TRBJ1-5, with unresolved D. V was pared by 0 bases and J by 2 bases, with 11 bases between. There are 15 residues in the CDR3. The V gene's germline CDR1 is GTSNPN and CDR2 SVGIG (reference sequence).

This chain links TRBV27 with TRBJ2-2; D perhaps matches TRBD2 (6 bases). The CDR3 is 14 residues long. Trimming stripped 2 bases from V and 7 bases from J, with 11 bases between. The germline V gene has CDR1 MNHEY and CDR2 SMNVEV (reference sequence). CDR3 DNA sequence: TGTGCCAGCAGTTTACAACTAGCTGGCGGGGAGCTGTTTTTT. Its protein product is CASSLQLAGGELFF.